This TCR beta chain is drawn from a study of blood T cells in healthy people across ages. General study findings and limits: It was held that the diversity estimates obtained from one million T cells were underestimates. There was no known CMV status for donors, so expanded clonotype changes were possibly confounded. Reliance upon unsorted PBMCs precluded definitive naive versus antigen-experienced comparison. While age rose, TCR beta diversity per million T cells dropped in a roughly linear way.

As to this clonotype: The target antigen is unknown.

With a J-beta primer mix and a sample-barcoded 5' primer, a second PCR ran 7 to 11 cycles. TCRdb reprocessed the 5' RACE reads with MiXCR, giving one entry per CDR3 protein. The table records 1,500,000 or so distinct CDR3 sequences, roughly 43% of them present only once. The CDR3 runs to 17 residues. After removal of 0 bases from V and 5 bases from J, the junction contained 10 bases not matched to a gene. Germline assignment: CDR1 DFQATT and CDR2 SNEGSKA (reference sequence). The receptor was derived from a woman aged 18-30 years in good health. The sequenced material came from blood. The chain links TRBV20-1 to TRBJ2-5, with 12 bases lining up with TRBD2. This CDR3 reads CSARDPLASGRAETQYF. The CDR3 DNA reads as TGCAGTGCTAGAGATCCTTTGGCTAGCGGGAGGGCTGAGACCCAGTACTTC.